A selection of T cell receptor beta chains follows, all from one sample in a study of control samples from healthy donors and cancer patients. Clones were sequenced by immunoSEQ multiplex PCR, and TCRdb holds only the in-frame ones, with some missing. Of around 150,000 clones detected, about nine tenths appear once; the ten largest clones hold over 4.5%. Sequencing input: blood. Receptor source: a man younger than 40 in good health. Both conserved end residues are part of each CDR3. A D gene is named only where the DNA matches it firmly. The listing skips clone size in some rows; elsewhere it reads once, few, many or a size class.

abundance | j_gene | d_gene | v_gene | CDR3nt | CDR3aa
NA | TRBJ2-1 | TRBD2 | TRBV7-2 | TGTGCCAGCAGCTTAGTGACGGGGGGGCGCGGTGAGCAGTTCTTC | CASSLVTGGRGEQFF
NA | TRBJ1-3 | NA | TRBV3-1/TRBV3-2 | TGTGCCAGCAGCCAAGAAAGGGTCTCTGGAAACACCATATATTTT | CASSQERVSGNTIYF
NA | TRBJ2-3 | NA | TRBV6-5 | TGTGCCAGCAGTTTAGCAGGCGCAGATACGCAGTATTTT | CASSLAGADTQYF
NA | TRBJ2-3 | NA | TRBV30 | TGTGCCTGGGGACCCGGGAGAGGGGATAGCACAGATACGCAGTATTTT | CAWGPGRGDSTDTQYF
NA | TRBJ1-1 | NA | TRBV29-1 | TGCAGCGTTGTATCGGACAGAATGAAAGCTTTCTTT | CSVVSDRMKAFF
NA | TRBJ2-3 | TRBD2 | TRBV5-4 | TGTGCCAGCAGCTTAGGACTAGCTTCCACAGATACGCAGTATTTT | CASSLGLASTDTQYF
NA | TRBJ1-1 | NA | TRBV28 | TGTGCCAGCAAGACAGTGACGGCTGAAGCTTTCTTT | CASKTVTAEAFF
NA | TRBJ2-1 | NA | TRBV5-3 | TGTGCCAGAAGCTTGGCAGAGTCGAGCTCCTACAATGAGCAGTTCTTC | CARSLAESSSYNEQFF
NA | TRBJ1-1 | TRBD1 | TRBV7-2 | TGTGCCAGCAGCTCCAGACAGGGGAGCACTGAAGCTTTCTTT | CASSSRQGSTEAFF
few | TRBJ2-1 | TRBD2 | TRBV6-6 | TGTGCCAGCAATATAGCGGGAGCCAATGAGCAGTTCTTC | CASNIAGANEQFF
once | TRBJ2-4 | NA | TRBV10-1 | TGCGCCAGCACGGGGGCAGCGGCCAAAAACATTCAGTACTTC | CASTGAAAKNIQYF
NA | TRBJ2-5 | TRBD2 | TRBV27 | TGTGCCAGCAGTCCCTACTCAGCGGGGCCCCAAGAGACCCAGTACTTC | CASSPYSAGPQETQYF
NA | TRBJ2-2 | NA | TRBV24-1 | TGTGCCACCAGTGACTTGGGACTCGACACCGGGGAGCTGTTTTTT | CATSDLGLDTGELFF
NA | TRBJ1-6 | TRBD1 | TRBV5-4 | TGTGCCAGCAGCTTGGTCGGGACAGGGGTTAATTCACCCCTCCACTTT | CASSLVGTGVNSPLHF
NA | TRBJ1-5 | TRBD1 | TRBV6-1 | TGTGCCAGCAGTGGCCGGACAGGGCACACTTATAGCAATCAGCCCCAGCATTTT | CASSGRTGHTYSNQPQHF
NA | TRBJ1-2 | TRBD1 | TRBV14 | TGTGCCAGCAGCCAGCGTTCGGGACAGGTCGCCTATGGCTACACCTTC | CASSQRSGQVAYGYTF
NA | TRBJ2-7 | NA | TRBV10-1 | TGCGCCAGCAGTGAGTCTTACGGCGTTATGCACTTC | CASSESYGVMHF
once | TRBJ2-7 | TRBD1 | TRBV4-3 | TGCGCCAGCAGCCAAAGCCCGGGACAGGGGGCTCACGAGCAGTACTTC | CASSQSPGQGAHEQYF
once | TRBJ1-1 | TRBD1 | TRBV10-3 | TGTGCCATCAGAAGACAGGGTGCCACTGAAGCTTTCTTT | CAIRRQGATEAFF
NA | TRBJ1-1 | NA | TRBV5-1 | TGCGCCAGCAGCTTGATGGGACTAGCTGAAGCTTTCTTT | CASSLMGLAEAFF
NA | TRBJ1-5 | NA | TRBV7-6 | TGTGCCAGCAGCCGGCAAGGGGGGGGCAATCAGCCCCAGCATTTT | CASSRQGGGNQPQHF
NA | TRBJ1-4 | TRBD1 | TRBV18 | TGTGCCAGCTCACGCCCGACAGGGGACGGAAAACTGTTTTTT | CASSRPTGDGKLFF
NA | TRBJ2-1 | NA | TRBV29-1 | TGCAGCGTTTTTGACAATGAGCAGTTCTTC | CSVFDNEQFF
NA | TRBJ2-7 | TRBD2 | TRBV4-3 | TGCGCCAGCAGCCTATTGACTAGCGGGGGGGCCTACGAGCAGTACTTC | CASSLLTSGGAYEQYF
NA | TRBJ1-2 | NA | TRBV18 | TGTGCCAGCTCCCTAGACGGGAGTTCTAACTATGGCTACACCTTC | CASSLDGSSNYGYTF
NA | TRBJ1-1 | NA | TRBV7-9 | TGTGCCAGCAGCGCACGCTTGGACACTGAAGCTTTCTTT | CASSARLDTEAFF
NA | TRBJ2-7 | NA | TRBV5-1 | TGCGCCAGCAGTCTAGGGACGGTCACCTACGAGCAGTACTTC | CASSLGTVTYEQYF
NA | TRBJ2-2 | NA | TRBV24-1 | TGTGCCACCAGTGATTTACGGGCGACGAACACCGGGGAGCTGTTTTTT | CATSDLRATNTGELFF
NA | TRBJ1-6 | TRBD1 | TRBV7-2 | TGTGCCAGCAGCTCCGCCCTCGACAGGGGGCGATCCTATAATTCACCCCTCCACTTT | CASSSALDRGRSYNSPLHF
few | TRBJ2-7 | NA | TRBV6-5 | TGTGCCAGCAGTAGATCGCGACAGGCATCCTACGAGCAGTACTTC | CASSRSRQASYEQYF
once | TRBJ2-1 | NA | TRBV12-3/TRBV12-4 | TGTGCCAGCAGTTTTAACAGCTACAATGAGCAGTTCTTC | CASSFNSYNEQFF
NA | TRBJ2-1 | TRBD2 | TRBV24-1 | TGTGCCACCAGTGACCGGACTAGCGGGGGGACCGGAGAGCAGTTCTTC | CATSDRTSGGTGEQFF
few | TRBJ2-7 | NA | TRBV7-6 | TGTGCCAGCAGTCAAGAACCCCACTACGAGCAGTACTTC | CASSQEPHYEQYF
NA | TRBJ1-2 | NA | TRBV7-3 | TGTGCCAGCAGCCCCGCGCGTAACTATGGCTACACCTTC | CASSPARNYGYTF
NA | TRBJ1-1 | NA | TRBV11-1 | TGTGCCAGCAGCTTAGCGGACAGTAACACTGAAGCTTTCTTT | CASSLADSNTEAFF
NA | TRBJ1-1 | NA | TRBV11-2 | TGTGCCAGCAGCTTAACCCCCAACACTGAAGCTTTCTTT | CASSLTPNTEAFF
NA | TRBJ2-5 | TRBD2 | TRBV6-2/TRBV6-3 | TGTGCCAGCAGTTACCTTGCAGGACTAGCGGGGGAAGAGACCCAGTACTTC | CASSYLAGLAGEETQYF
NA | TRBJ2-3 | NA | TRBV4-3 | TGCGCCAGCAGCCAAGATGGACGGCCCATAGATACGCAGTATTTT | CASSQDGRPIDTQYF